The 14 T cell receptor beta chains in this list originate from one sample, sequenced in a study of radiotherapy plus CTLA-4 blockade in lung cancer. Sequencing was performed with immunoSEQ multiplex PCR; in TCRdb, only in-frame clones are kept and a portion is missing. The profile covers approximately 89,000 clones, with about four fifths appearing a single time and roughly 15% taken by the ten largest. The specimen comprised peripheral blood, sampled from a patient treated with radiotherapy plus ipilimumab. These receptors all stem from a human donor with non-small cell lung cancer that progressed on radiotherapy plus ipilimumab.

About this clone itself: Its ends do not fully match the called genes, so a read error is possible. V gene TRBV7-7 combines with J gene TRBJ2-1; D gene uncertain. The CDR3 is made up of 13 amino acids. Per the germline V gene, CDR1 is SSHAT and CDR2 is FNYEAQ (reference sequence). For the CDR3, the DNA is TGTGCTAGCAGCACCGGCCCTAACAATGAGCAGTTCTTC. It encodes CASSTGPNNEQFF.

The chain has TRBV5-4 and TRBJ1-2; D not certain. Trimming stripped 5 bases from V and 6 bases from J, with 14 bases between. Germline loops: CDR1 SGHNT, CDR2 YYREEE (reference sequence). The CDR3 is 13 residues long. As DNA, the CDR3 is TGTGCCAGCAGTCTCCCCGTGGGAGATGGCTACACCTTC. Its translation: CASSLPVGDGYTF.

The V and J genes are TRBV2 and TRBJ2-1; 10 bases agree with TRBD2. Germline V CDR1 and CDR2: SNHLY, FYNNEI. With V trimmed by 3 bases and J by 5 bases, 7 bases remained unmatched. The CDR3 consists of 16 residues. This chain's CDR3 is CASSDLAGARDNEQFF. Written as DNA, the CDR3 is TGTGCCAGCAGTGATCTAGCGGGGGCCAGGGACAATGAGCAGTTCTTC. Complete variable domain (other parts from reference TRBV2 and TRBJ2-1): EPEVTQTPSHQVTQMGQEVILRCVPISNHLYFYWYRQILGQKVEFLVSFYNNEISEKSEIFDDQFSVERPDGSNFTLKIRSTKLEDSAMYFCASSDLAGARDNEQFFGPGTRLTVL.

This clone was observed a handful of times. The chain uses TRBV11-2 and TRBJ2-1, with TRBD2 identical over 9 bases. The V gene's germline CDR1 is SGHAT and CDR2 FQNNGV. This CDR3 is built from 16 residues. V gave up 5 bases and J gave up 3 bases; unmatched junction bases: 8. The CDR3 region is CASSPRLAEIYNEQFF. CDR3 sequence (DNA): TGTGCCAGCAGCCCTAGACTAGCGGAGATCTACAATGAGCAGTTCTTC.

V gene TRBV11-2 combines with J gene TRBJ2-7, with 9 bases matching TRBD2. J gave up 2 bases and V 5 bases, and 13 bases lay outside the gene matches. Germline CDR1 is SGHAT and CDR2 is FQNNGV. The CDR3 contains 17 residues. In DNA form, the CDR3 reads TGTGCCAGCAGCCGGTCGTTAGCGGGAGCCTTAACCTACGAGCAGTACTTC. It translates to CASSRSLAGALTYEQYF.

This rearrangement joins TRBV6-6 to TRBJ2-5; unclear D gene. V shed 4 bases and J shed 5 bases, with 14 bases lying between them. There are 14 residues in the CDR3. The germline gives CDR1 MNHNY, CDR2 SVGAGI (reference sequence). CDR3 sequence: CASSSRSFGETQYF. The CDR3 DNA is TGTGCCAGCAGTTCCCGTTCCTTCGGGGAGACCCAGTACTTC.

In its sample, this clone was seen once. The chain employs TRBV6-4 and TRBJ1-2; no definite D call. CDR1 is MRHNA and CDR2 is SNTAGT in the germline V gene. The V and J ends lost 3 bases and 0 bases respectively, with 11 bases between them. This CDR3 has 15 amino acids. The CDR3 nucleotides are TGTGCCAGCAGTGATACCGGCCTTGCTAACTATGGCTACACCTTC. Translated: CASSDTGLANYGYTF.

This clone was observed a handful of times. The rearrangement links TRBV6-1 to TRBJ2-2; D is possibly TRBD1 (5 bases). This CDR3 is built from 15 residues. CDR1 MNHNS and CDR2 SASEGT come from the germline V gene. The V end was cut by 3 bases, the J end by 5 bases, with 13 bases between. The CDR3 loop is CASSESRTKTGELFF. The DNA for the CDR3 is TGTGCCAGCAGTGAGAGTCGGACAAAGACCGGGGAGCTGTTTTTT.

This chain uses TRBV7-2 with TRBJ1-1, with D unclear. This CDR3 is built from 13 residues. Deletions cut 6 bases from V and 1 base from J, with 9 bases between. Germline CDR1 SGHTA, CDR2 FQGNSA. The CDR3 here is CASRFTRNTEAFF. In nucleotides, the CDR3 is TGTGCCAGCAGGTTCACACGGAACACTGAAGCTTTCTTT.

V gene TRBV6-5 combines with J gene TRBJ2-7; 10 positions match TRBD2. Germline lookup yields CDR1 MNHEY and CDR2 SVGAGI. The CDR3 is 15 amino acids. Trimming cost V 5 bases and J 2 bases; bases outside gene matches: 6. This CDR3 is CASSGGLASTYEQYF. As DNA, the CDR3 is TGTGCCAGCAGTGGGGGACTAGCGTCTACCTACGAGCAGTACTTC.

V is TRBV5-6 and J is TRBJ1-2, with D unresolved. The CDR3 extends over 14 amino acids. With 4 bases removed from V and 5 bases from J, the gap between germline ends came to 15 bases. CDR1 SGHDT and CDR2 YYEEEE come from the germline V gene. CDR3 in amino acids: CASSLDGPFYGYTF. The CDR3 DNA reads TGTGCCAGCAGCCTAGACGGCCCATTTTATGGCTACACCTTC.

The genes are TRBV5-5 and TRBJ1-5; TRBD1 is a possible D gene (5 bases). Germline CDR1 is SGHKS and CDR2 is YYEKEE (reference sequence). Trimming removed 3 bases at V and 1 base at J, with 11 bases between. This CDR3 has 15 residues. Written as DNA, the CDR3 is TGTGCCAGCAGCTGGGGCTGGGGGAGCAATCAGCCCCAGCATTTT. Amino acids: CASSWGWGSNQPQHF. Supplemented by reference TRBV5-5 and TRBJ1-5, the full variable domain reads DAGVTQSPTHLIKTRGQQVTLRCSPISGHKSVSWYQQVLGQGPQFIFQYYEKEERGRGNFPDRFSARQFPNYSSELNVNALLLGDSALYLCASSWGWGSNQPQHFGDGTRLSIL.

The genes are TRBV28 and TRBJ2-1; tentatively, D is TRBD2 (7 bases). The V end was cut by 6 bases, the J end by 3 bases, with 15 bases between. Germline CDR1 reads MDHEN; CDR2 reads SYDVKM. The CDR3 contains 15 residues. CDR3 coding DNA: TGTGCCAGCAGAACTCCCGGGGGGCTCTACAATGAGCAGTTCTTC. Translating gives CASRTPGGLYNEQFF.

DNA for the CDR3: TGTGCCAGCAGCTTAGCCGTACTAGCCAAAAACATTCAGTACTTC. Protein sequence: CASSLAVLAKNIQYF. This chain joins TRBV7-2 and TRBJ2-4, with unresolved D. The CDR3 is 15 amino acids. V shed 0 bases and J shed 0 bases, with 6 bases lying between them. The V gene's germline CDR1 is SGHTA and CDR2 FQGNSA.